Following are 27 T cell receptor beta chains from one sample sequenced in a study of blood T cells in healthy people across ages. Sample-barcoded 5' priming and a J-beta primer mix drove a second PCR of roughly 7 to 11 cycles. TCRdb analysed the 5' RACE reads with MiXCR anew, one entry per CDR3 protein. The data hold some 1,800,000 distinct CDR3 sequences, with around 42% observed a single time. Sequenced input: blood. The receptor source for this set is a human donor in good health.

Comment on this clonotype: One junction end disagrees with the germline gene, perhaps due to a read error. The V call is TRBV12-3 or TRBV12-4, the J call TRBJ2-5; D is perhaps TRBD2 (5 bases). The end of the DNA is better explained by TRBJ2-7, so the J call may be wrong. The CDR3 length is 14 residues. The CDR3 region has the DNA TGTGTCAGCAGTTTCGGCGGGCTCCCAAACGAGCAGTACTTC. Translating it yields CVSSFGGLPNEQYF.

J is TRBJ2-1 and V is TRBV7-2; the D is unclear. This CDR3 has 15 amino acids. Trimming took off 2 bases at V and 0 bases at J, with 8 bases between the two ends. The germline CDR1 and CDR2 sequences are SGHTA and FQGNSA. The CDR3: CASSLQPISYNEQFF. CDR3 nucleotide sequence: TGTGCCAGCAGCTTACAGCCCATCTCCTACAATGAGCAGTTCTTC.

This clonotype appeared a few times. The chain carries TRBV24-1 and TRBJ2-1, with a tentative D call TRBD1 (6 bases). CDR1 and CDR2 from the germline V gene are KGHDR and SFDVKD. This CDR3 is built from 15 residues. Trimming took off 4 bases at V and 5 bases at J, with 14 bases between the two ends. The CDR3 here is CATSEVWGQDNEQFF. The CDR3 DNA follows: TGTGCCACCAGTGAAGTCTGGGGGCAAGACAATGAGCAGTTCTTC.

In this sample, this clonotype turned up a few times. CDR3 loop: CATSPSGEGTDTQYF. The DNA of the CDR3 is TGTGCCACCTCACCTAGCGGCGAGGGCACAGATACGCAGTATTTT. V and J are TRBV7-6 and TRBJ2-3, with 7 bases that match TRBD2. The ends lost 10 bases at V and 1 base at J; junction bases unmatched: 11. Germline CDR1 is SGHVS and CDR2 is FNYEAQ. The CDR3 extends over 15 amino acids.

About this clonotype itself: One junction end does not reproduce the germline sequence, and a read error may be involved. J is TRBJ1-2 and V is TRBV6-6; a possible D gene is TRBD1 (6 bases). This CDR3 is built from 15 residues. Germline-derived CDR1 and CDR2 are MNHNY and SVGAGI (reference sequence). Written as DNA, the CDR3 is TGTGCCAGCGGTTACCCGGGGGCTCCTAACTATGGCTACACCTTC. The encoded protein is CASGYPGAPNYGYTF.

The chain is built from TRBV5-1 and TRBJ2-7; 7 nucleotides match TRBD1. The CDR3 loop spans 15 amino acids. Looked up from germline, CDR1 is SGHRS and CDR2 is YFSETQ. V dropped 4 bases and J dropped 2; count of bases not matched to a gene: 9. CDR3 residues: CASSPVGTAAYEQYF. CDR3 nucleotide sequence: TGCGCCAGCAGCCCCGTGGGGACAGCCGCCTACGAGCAGTACTTC.

This clonotype was seen only a few times. DNA of the CDR3: TGTGCCAGCAGCTTGGGGGACAGGAGCTATGGCTACACCTTC. Translating it yields CASSLGDRSYGYTF. J is TRBJ1-2 and V is TRBV11-1; 8 bases map to TRBD1. This CDR3 contains 14 residues. Losses at the gene ends were 3 bases for V and 4 bases for J; bases not matched to a gene: 4. Germline V gene lookup returns CDR1 SGHAT and CDR2 FQDESV (reference sequence).

The rearrangement links TRBV6-2 or TRBV6-3 to TRBJ2-1, with 7 nucleotides matching TRBD2. CDR3 length: 13 residues. CDR1 MNHEY and CDR2 SVGEGT come from the germline V gene. Trimming cost V 5 bases and J 7 bases; bases outside gene matches: 5. The CDR3 DNA follows: TGTGCCAGCAGTGAACTAGCGCCTAATGAGCAGTTCTTC. Translated, it gives CASSELAPNEQFF.

As for this clonotype: It may be a read error: a sequence one base away is much more abundant. This chain links TRBV29-1 with TRBJ2-1, with a weak D call TRBD2 (5 bases). CDR3 length: 14 amino acids. The germline V gene has CDR1 SQVTM and CDR2 ANQGSEA. CDR3 sequence reads: CGVVGLTNYNEQFF. The CDR3 DNA follows: TGCGGCGTTGTAGGGCTGACTAACTACAATGAGCAGTTCTTC.

V gene TRBV20-1 combines with J gene TRBJ2-5; tentatively, D is TRBD2 (5 bases). Germline V gene lookup returns CDR1 DFQATT and CDR2 SNEGSKA (reference sequence). Trimming shortened V by 3 bases and J by 4 bases, and 15 bases separated the two germline ends. The CDR3 runs to 14 residues. The CDR3 reads CSASYPGMGETQYF. DNA of the CDR3: TGCAGTGCTAGCTATCCCGGGATGGGAGAGACCCAGTACTTC.

This clonotype was picked up a small number of times. This chain uses TRBV7-2 with TRBJ1-2, with TRBD1 matching over 8 bases. J lost 7 bases, V lost 3 bases, and 7 bases had no gene match. Germline V gene sequence: CDR1 SGHTA, CDR2 FQGNSA. CDR3 length: 14 residues. The CDR3 coding sequence is TGTGCCAGCAGCTTTACAGGGGGGATGCGTGGCTACACCTTC. This codes for CASSFTGGMRGYTF.

Only a few counts were recorded for this clonotype. The chain couples TRBV5-1 to TRBJ2-3; the match to TRBD2 covers 9 bases. The junction had 8 bases not matched to a gene; V was cut back by 1 base and J by 5 bases. Germline CDR1 SGHRS, CDR2 YFSETQ. This CDR3 has 16 residues. The CDR3 spells CASSLLFAGGGDTQYF. CDR3 nucleotide sequence: TGCGCCAGCAGCTTGCTGTTCGCGGGAGGGGGAGATACGCAGTATTTT.

About this clonotype itself: Being one base from a much bigger clone, this may be a read error. V is TRBV7-9 and J is TRBJ1-6, with 7 bases identical to TRBD1. The length of the CDR3 is 14 residues. Germline CDR1 reads SEHNR; CDR2 reads FQNEAQ (reference sequence). The V segment lost 5 bases and the J segment 4 bases; nucleotides outside the gene matches: 2. The CDR3 is CASSQGQYNSPLHF. The CDR3 DNA sequence: TGTGCCAGCAGCCAGGGACAGTATAATTCACCCCTCCACTTT.

DNA for the CDR3: TGTGCCAGCACCAGGGAGGAATGGACTGAAGCTTTCTTT. Translated, it gives CASTREEWTEAFF. The chain recombines TRBV2 with TRBJ1-1; perhaps TRBD1 as D (5 bases). Germline V gene sequence: CDR1 SNHLY, CDR2 FYNNEI. This CDR3 has 13 amino acids. The V end was cut by 7 bases, the J end by 5 bases, with 14 bases between.

The V gene is TRBV7-2, the J gene TRBJ2-5; 12 bases align to TRBD1. The CDR3 is made up of 19 amino acids. Looked up from germline, CDR1 is SGHTA and CDR2 is FQGNSA. The junction had 15 bases not matched to a gene; V was cut back by 4 bases and J by 3 bases. The CDR3 DNA is TGTGCCAGCAGCTCAAGCCCTGGGTGGGACAGGGGGCTCGAAGAGACCCAGTACTTC. Translation: CASSSSPGWDRGLEETQYF.

The J gene is TRBJ1-5, the V gene TRBV12-3 or TRBV12-4; no clear D gene. Trimming left V 3 bases short and J 5 bases short, with 11 bases between. This CDR3 contains 14 residues. CDR3 protein: CASSFLMGDQPQHF. Written as DNA, the CDR3 is TGTGCCAGCAGTTTTCTTATGGGAGATCAGCCCCAGCATTTT.

This clonotype turned up a few times. The rearrangement links TRBV6-5 to TRBJ1-5; D gene unclear. The CDR3 has 14 residues. Germline-derived CDR1 and CDR2 are MNHEY and SVGAGI. Trimming cost V 5 bases and J 7 bases, with 15 bases left between them. In DNA form, the CDR3 reads TGTGCCAGCAGTAATACCCCCAGTGACCAGCCCCAGCATTTT. The encoded protein is CASSNTPSDQPQHF.

The chain recombines TRBV9 with TRBJ2-4; 11 bases line up with TRBD1. This CDR3 comprises 19 residues. V trimming: 4 bases; J trimming: 7 bases; junction bases outside the gene matches: 19. The germline V gene has CDR1 SGDLS and CDR2 YYNGEE. For the CDR3, the DNA is TGTGCCAGCAGCCGGACCCCCGGGACAGGGGGGCCGTTAACTAACATTCAGTACTTC. It translates to CASSRTPGTGGPLTNIQYF. Drawing the rest from reference TRBV9 and TRBJ2-4, the complete variable domain is DSGVTQTPKHLITATGQRVTLRCSPRSGDLSVYWYQQSLDQGLQFLIQYYNGEERAKGNILERFSAQQFPDLHSELNLSSLELGDSALYFCASSRTPGTGGPLTNIQYFGAGTRLSVL.

The chain carries TRBV7-2 and TRBJ2-7; D gene uncertain. V gave up 1 base and J gave up 6 bases, with 16 bases separating them. The CDR3 is 15 amino acids. From germline, CDR1 is SGHTA and CDR2 FQGNSA. Written as DNA, the CDR3 is TGTGCCAGCAGCTTAGGCGTAGCCGATCCGCGCGAGCAGTACTTC. This codes for CASSLGVADPREQYF.

CDR3 in DNA: TGCAGTGCAGAGACAGGGTACCAGCCCCAGCATTTT. It specifies CSAETGYQPQHF. The chain uses TRBV20-1 and TRBJ1-5, with TRBD1 matching 7 bases. V was clipped by 6 bases and J by 7 bases; unmatched bases: 6. Germline lookup yields CDR1 DFQATT and CDR2 SNEGSKA (reference sequence). The CDR3 sequence is 12 residues long.

This clonotype was found a few times. J is TRBJ2-7 and V is TRBV5-1, with D maybe TRBD1 (6 bases). Germline V lookup: CDR1 SGHRS, CDR2 YFSETQ. The CDR3 sequence is 14 residues long. Trimming left V 0 bases short and J 6 bases short, with 13 bases between. This CDR3 reads CASSLGQAVGEQYF. CDR3 bases: TGCGCCAGCAGCTTGGGACAGGCAGTAGGCGAGCAGTACTTC.

The chain has TRBV7-9 and TRBJ2-3; 12 bases align to TRBD2. V trimming: 5 bases; J trimming: 4 bases; junction bases outside the gene matches: 7. The CDR3 is 16 amino acids. In germline, CDR1 is SEHNR, CDR2 FQNEAQ (reference sequence). CDR3 sequence: CASSAGLAGRSDTQYF. As DNA, the CDR3 is TGTGCCAGCAGCGCAGGACTAGCGGGGAGGTCAGATACGCAGTATTTT.

The rearrangement links TRBV5-6 to TRBJ2-7; no clear D. In germline, CDR1 is SGHDT, CDR2 YYEEEE. The length of the CDR3 is 15 residues. Trimming pared 0 bases from V and 0 bases from J, leaving 10 bases between. In DNA, the CDR3 is TGTGCCAGCAGCTTGGAGGGAAGTTTCTCCTACGAGCAGTACTTC. Its translation: CASSLEGSFSYEQYF.

The chain recombines TRBV20-1 with TRBJ1-5; D is undetermined. V was shortened by 6 bases and J by 6 bases, with 18 bases between the two germline ends. The CDR3 sequence is 14 residues long. From germline, CDR1 is DFQATT and CDR2 SNEGSKA (reference sequence). The CDR3 DNA sequence: TGCAGTGCACGCGCGGGTCAGGTGGGTCAGCCCCAGCATTTT. Protein: CSARAGQVGQPQHF.

Worth noting for this clonotype: This is likely a read error, given that the CDR3 carries no conserved phenylalanine or tryptophan at its end. Because the CDR3's place on the DNA is in doubt, the DNA is left out and the CDR3 is given as listed by TCRdb. The chain has TRBV20-1 and TRBJ2-1; the D call TRBD2 from the table was never checked on the DNA. The CDR3 numbers 14 amino acids, ends counted. Germline V gene lookup returns CDR1 DFQATT and CDR2 SNEGSKA (reference sequence). CDR3 region: CSAFGGPATMSSSS.

About this clonotype itself: One end of the junction is discordant with germline, which a read error may explain. V is TRBV3-1 and J is TRBJ2-7; 9 bases line up with TRBD2. The length of the CDR3 is 15 residues. Germline assignment: CDR1 LGHDT and CDR2 YNNKEL (reference sequence). The CDR3 reads CTSSQFSGGNNEQYF. For the CDR3, the DNA is TGTACCAGCAGCCAGTTTAGCGGGGGAAATAACGAGCAGTACTTC.

The chain combines TRBV6-7 with TRBJ2-3; 12 nucleotides match TRBD2. TRBV6-7 is designated an ORF whose function remains uncertain. CDR3 length equals 16 residues. The V and J ends lost 7 bases and 2 bases, in that order; junction bases with no gene match: 7. The CDR3 protein is CASKRLAGEPTDTQYF. CDR3 bases: TGTGCCAGCAAACGACTAGCGGGGGAGCCCACAGATACGCAGTATTTT.